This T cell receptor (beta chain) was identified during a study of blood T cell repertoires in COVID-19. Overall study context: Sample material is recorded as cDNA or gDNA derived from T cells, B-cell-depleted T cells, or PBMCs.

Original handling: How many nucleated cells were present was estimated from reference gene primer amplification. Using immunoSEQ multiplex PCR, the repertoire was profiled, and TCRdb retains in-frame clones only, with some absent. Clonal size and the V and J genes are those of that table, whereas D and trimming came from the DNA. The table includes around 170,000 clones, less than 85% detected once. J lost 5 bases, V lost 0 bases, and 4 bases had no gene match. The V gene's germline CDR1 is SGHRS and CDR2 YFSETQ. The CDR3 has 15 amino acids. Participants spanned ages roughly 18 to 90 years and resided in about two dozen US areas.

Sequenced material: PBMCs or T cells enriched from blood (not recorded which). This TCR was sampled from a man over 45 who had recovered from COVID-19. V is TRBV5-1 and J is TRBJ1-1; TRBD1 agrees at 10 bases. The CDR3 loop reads CASSLEGQGQTEAFF. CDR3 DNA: TGCGCCAGCAGCTTGGAGGGACAGGGGCAAACTGAAGCTTTCTTT.